One TCR beta chain is described in this entry. The antigen remains undetermined. This sample stems from a study of cytomegalovirus exposure and HLA in healthy donors. Study-level background: Around 83% of around 400 genotyped donors fell in the Caucasian-associated ancestry cluster.

Findings and caveats of the study: Under in vitro conditions, three CMV-associated chains were confirmed as specific for CMV antigens. The listing of fewer than 200 TCR beta chains classed them as cytomegalovirus-associated. A later analysis showed HLA-associated TCR beta chains outstripping equally common others in clonal expansion.

The PCR employed 60 Vbeta primers together with 13 Jbeta primers. Measured with immunoSEQ multiplex PCR; TCRdb has only the in-frame clones, and not every one. Seen here are fewer than 250,000 clones, more than 70% observed once, and the top ten hold approximately 0.99%. V was clipped by 0 bases and J by 4 bases, with 10 bases between them. This CDR3 is built from 15 residues. Germline V gene sequence: CDR1 LNHNV, CDR2 YYDKDF (reference sequence). This TCR was sampled from a middle-aged woman in good health and CMV-seronegative. Sequenced sample: PBMCs. J is TRBJ1-5 and V is TRBV15, with a weak D call TRBD1 (5 bases). The CDR3 here is CATSRDPTANQPQHF. The CDR3 region has the DNA TGTGCCACCAGCAGAGATCCGACAGCAAATCAGCCCCAGCATTTT.